Listed below are T cell receptor beta chains from one sample, sequenced in a study of control samples from healthy donors and cancer patients. Libraries were prepared by immunoSEQ multiplex PCR; TCRdb keeps only in-frame clonotypes and omits some of them. Of about 82,000 clones in the sample, roughly 86% were seen once. Sequenced input: blood. These receptors were collected from a man aged 45-60 years in good health. CDR3s include the opening cysteine and the closing phenylalanine or tryptophan. D genes are given only for firm matches. Rows may omit the clone size; those that give it use once, few, many or a size class.

v_gene	d_gene	j_gene	abundance	CDR3aa	CDR3nt
TRBV10-1	.	TRBJ2-1	.	CASSRDQRSSYNEQFF	TGCGCCAGCAGCCGGGACCAAAGGAGCTCCTACAATGAGCAGTTCTTC
TRBV15	.	TRBJ1-1	few	CATSRERPEAFF	TGTGCCACCAGCAGAGAACGCCCCGAAGCTTTCTTT
TRBV5-4	.	TRBJ1-1	.	CASSFKPNTEAFF	TGTGCCAGCAGCTTCAAGCCCAACACTGAAGCTTTCTTT
TRBV5-6	.	TRBJ1-1	.	CASSAGQFLNTEAFF	TGTGCCAGCAGCGCCGGACAGTTCCTGAACACTGAAGCTTTCTTT
TRBV5-1	TRBD2	TRBJ2-1	.	CASSPDSGSLTYNEQFF	TGCGCCAGCAGCCCGGATAGCGGGAGCTTAACCTACAATGAGCAGTTCTTC
TRBV30	.	TRBJ1-5	.	CAWSAGVGNQPQHF	TGTGCCTGGAGTGCGGGGGTAGGCAATCAGCCCCAGCATTTT
TRBV5-6	.	TRBJ1-1	.	CASSLVGGSTEAFF	TGTGCCAGCAGCTTGGTAGGGGGAAGCACTGAAGCTTTCTTT
TRBV13	.	TRBJ1-2	.	CASSLLRDGYTF	TGTGCCAGCAGCTTACTCAGGGACGGCTACACCTTC
TRBV11-2	TRBD2	TRBJ2-5	.	CASGGLAGGGKKTQYF	TGTGCCAGCGGTGGGTTAGCGGGAGGGGGTAAAAAGACCCAGTACTTC
TRBV4-1	TRBD2	TRBJ2-7	.	CASSQVVIAGAYEQYF	TGCGCCAGCAGCCAAGTCGTGATTGCGGGAGCCTACGAGCAGTACTTC
TRBV15	TRBD1	TRBJ1-2	.	CATSRDSGGDYGYTF	TGTGCCACCAGCAGAGATTCAGGGGGCGACTATGGCTACACCTTC
TRBV2	.	TRBJ1-1	few	CASSEEADTEAFF	TGTGCCAGCAGTGAGGAGGCTGACACTGAAGCTTTCTTT
TRBV24-1	.	TRBJ1-2	once	CATSDTNYGYTF	TGTGCCACCAGTGACACTAACTATGGCTACACCTTC
TRBV2	.	TRBJ2-3	.	CASSDQGTDTDTQYF	TGTGCCAGCAGTGACCAGGGGACGGACACAGATACGCAGTATTTT
TRBV19	TRBD1	TRBJ2-4	.	CASSRGTESSGQRSVQYF	TGTGCCAGTAGCAGGGGGACGGAATCCTCCGGACAGCGAAGCGTTCAGTACTTC
TRBV6-5	.	TRBJ2-5	once	CASMSGQETQYF	TGTGCCAGCATGTCAGGGCAAGAGACCCAGTACTTC
TRBV6-6	TRBD1	TRBJ2-3	.	CASSQRQGRRDWQAGADTQYF	TGTGCCAGCAGCCAACGACAGGGGCGTAGGGACTGGCAAGCGGGCGCAGATACGCAGTATTTT
TRBV7-6	TRBD2	TRBJ2-7	.	CASSLLAGPPYEQYF	TGTGCCAGCAGCTTACTAGCGGGGCCGCCCTACGAGCAGTACTTC
TRBV4-3	.	TRBJ1-1	.	CASSPGSLNTEAFF	TGCGCCAGCAGCCCCGGGAGCCTGAACACTGAAGCTTTCTTT
TRBV4-3	.	TRBJ2-3	.	CASSQAFGSEADTQYF	TGCGCCAGCAGCCAAGCGTTCGGGAGCGAGGCAGATACGCAGTATTTT
TRBV30	TRBD1	TRBJ1-6	few	CAWSEGQGSSPLHF	TGTGCCTGGAGTGAGGGACAGGGGTCTTCACCCCTCCACTTT
TRBV14	.	TRBJ1-1	once	CASSLWTTWPEAFF	TGTGCCAGCAGCCTATGGACAACCTGGCCTGAAGCTTTCTTT
TRBV10-1	TRBD2	TRBJ2-1	.	CASITGGGRRSYNEQFF	TGCGCCAGCATCACGGGCGGGGGGAGGAGGTCCTACAATGAGCAGTTCTTC
TRBV7-9	.	TRBJ2-7	.	CASSLEGDEQYF	TGTGCCAGCAGCTTAGAAGGGGACGAGCAGTACTTC
TRBV4-3	.	TRBJ1-5	once	CASSQEGPEGGPQPQHF	TGCGCCAGCAGCCAAGAAGGGCCCGAGGGTGGCCCTCAGCCCCAGCATTTT
TRBV10-3	.	TRBJ2-2	.	CAISEEKEIGELFF	TGTGCCATCAGTGAGGAAAAGGAGATCGGGGAGCTGTTTTTT
TRBV30	TRBD1	TRBJ1-4	.	CAWRFTAGGRVNEKLFF	TGTGCCTGGAGATTTACGGCAGGGGGTCGGGTTAATGAAAAACTGTTTTTT
TRBV3-1/TRBV3-2	.	TRBJ1-5	once	CASSQEGVQPQHF	TGTGCCAGCAGCCAAGAAGGGGTTCAGCCCCAGCATTTT
TRBV6-2/TRBV6-3	TRBD1	TRBJ2-5	.	CASSRTGGTETQYF	TGTGCCAGCAGTAGGACAGGGGGCACAGAGACCCAGTACTTC
TRBV18	.	TRBJ1-5	.	CASSPSGGNQPQHF	TGTGCCAGCTCACCATCCGGCGGCAATCAGCCCCAGCATTTT
TRBV4-2	.	TRBJ1-2	once	CASSQAGTGNYGYTF	TGTGCCAGCAGCCAGGCCGGGACGGGTAACTATGGCTACACCTTC
TRBV10-1	.	TRBJ2-5	.	CASSRTLQETQYF	TGCGCCAGCAGTCGGACCCTTCAAGAGACCCAGTACTTC
TRBV4-3	TRBD1	TRBJ1-5	.	CASSQDRDRAYYSNQPQHF	TGCGCCAGCAGCCAAGATCGGGACAGGGCCTATTATAGCAATCAGCCCCAGCATTTT
TRBV24-1	TRBD1	TRBJ2-1	.	CATSDWTGYNEQFF	TGTGCCACCAGTGACTGGACAGGGTACAATGAGCAGTTCTTC